The entry below describes one TCR beta chain. Its antigen is not known. This record belongs to a study of T cell responses to AZD1222 COVID-19 vaccine. Whole-study findings and limits: Most donors were white British, females outnumbered males, and clonal diversity was possibly underestimated. Two doses of AZD1222 preceded a rise in Spike-specific TCR breadth and depth. In all cases, repertoires were sampled only after the peak T cell response.

Here immunoSEQ multiplex PCR was the method, and the copy in TCRdb shows in-frame clones only, minus some. The sample yields under 200,000 clones, 87% seen once. CDR1 is GTSNPN and CDR2 is SVGIG in the germline V gene (reference sequence). This CDR3 contains 12 residues. V trimming: 7 bases; J trimming: 8 bases; junction bases outside the gene matches: 9. The sample consisted of peripheral blood, taken 28 days after the second AZD1222 dose. The chain has TRBV30 and TRBJ2-7; TRBD1 matches at 9 bases. This receptor was obtained from an adult who received the AZD1222 COVID-19 vaccine. DNA for the CDR3: TGTGCCTTCCGGGACAGGGTTTTAAAGCAGTACTTC. Translated, it gives CAFRDRVLKQYF.